These 8 T cell receptor beta chains were sequenced from one sample in a study of blood T cell repertoires in COVID-19. The table came from immunoSEQ multiplex PCR; TCRdb's copy has only in-frame clones and leaves some out. The sample has under 170,000 clones; just over 85% are singletons. The sequenced sample was peripheral blood. Every receptor here comes from a man aged 65 to 79 with acute or convalescent COVID-19.

The chain carries TRBV7-9 and TRBJ1-2; D is perhaps TRBD1 (6 bases). V lost 5 bases and J 4 bases, leaving 11 bases between the germline ends. The length of the CDR3 is 13 residues. CDR1 SEHNR and CDR2 FQNEAQ come from the germline V gene (reference sequence). The CDR3 DNA reads TGTGCCAGCAGCCCGGACAGCCTCTATGGCTACACCTTC. Translation gives CASSPDSLYGYTF.

The chain combines TRBV2 with TRBJ2-3; TRBD1 is a possible D gene (6 bases). V was clipped by 1 base and J by 2 bases, with 10 bases between them. Germline lookup yields CDR1 SNHLY and CDR2 FYNNEI. The CDR3 has 15 residues. CDR3 bases: TGTGCCAGCAGTGAAGAACAGGGAATCACAGATACGCAGTATTTT. It encodes CASSEEQGITDTQYF.

This sequence joins TRBV5-5 and TRBJ2-2, with 9 bases identical to TRBD1. The CDR3 loop spans 15 amino acids. Looked up from germline, CDR1 is SGHKS and CDR2 is YYEKEE (reference sequence). V lost 4 bases, J lost 3 bases, and 4 bases stayed unmatched. CDR3 in amino acids: CASSGTGGDTGELFF. Here the CDR3 DNA reads TGTGCCAGCAGCGGCACAGGGGGCGACACCGGGGAGCTGTTTTTT.

This rearrangement joins TRBV24-1 to TRBJ2-5; possible D gene TRBD1, 6 bases. Germline V lookup: CDR1 KGHDR, CDR2 SFDVKD. This CDR3 spans 15 amino acids. V lost 4 bases, J lost 1 base, and 12 bases lay in between. The CDR3, as DNA: TGTGCCACCAGTGACAAACAGGGAGCCCAAGAGACCCAGTACTTC. Protein product: CATSDKQGAQETQYF.

This rearrangement joins TRBV5-1 to TRBJ2-2; the match to TRBD2 covers 10 bases. This CDR3 region has 17 residues. Germline CDR1 SGHRS, CDR2 YFSETQ. J lost 7 bases, V lost 2 bases, and 11 bases had no gene match. This CDR3 reads CASSLPSSGSFIGELFF. CDR3 bases: TGCGCCAGCAGCTTACCCTCTAGCGGGAGCTTCATCGGGGAGCTGTTTTTT. Full variable domain (missing parts from reference TRBV5-1 and TRBJ2-2): KAGVTQTPRYLIKTRGQQVTLSCSPISGHRSVSWYQQTPGQGLQFLFEYFSETQRNKGNFPGRFSGRQFSNSRSEMNVSTLELGDSALYLCASSLPSSGSFIGELFFGEGSRLTVL.

The CDR3 is CASSLGTNPSYEQYF. The CDR3 DNA follows: TGTGCCAGCAGCTTAGGGACTAACCCATCCTACGAGCAGTACTTC. The chain links TRBV11-3 to TRBJ2-7, with D possibly being TRBD2 (6 bases). The CDR3 runs to 15 residues. Trimming left V 1 base short and J 1 base short, with 11 bases between. The germline CDR1 and CDR2 sequences are SGHNT and YENEEA.

The chain links TRBV28 to TRBJ2-3; maybe TRBD2 (6 bases). Deletions cut 7 bases from V and 0 bases from J, with 11 bases between. CDR1 and CDR2 from the germline V gene are MDHEN and SYDVKM. This CDR3 is 14 amino acids long. The CDR3 here is CASTIGGSTDTQYF. The CDR3 DNA is TGTGCCAGCACGATTGGGGGGAGCACAGATACGCAGTATTTT.

This rearrangement joins TRBV11-2 to TRBJ2-5; D call uncertain. The CDR3 sequence is 14 residues long. Trimming removed 0 bases from V and 2 bases from J, with 7 bases in between. The germline V gene encodes CDR1 SGHAT and CDR2 FQNNGV. CDR3 sequence (DNA): TGTGCCAGCAGCTTAGAGCGGTTACAAGAGACCCAGTACTTC. The encoded protein is CASSLERLQETQYF.